One sample yielded the 12 T cell receptor beta chains listed below, sequenced in a study of T cell clones after liver transplantation. TCRdb's table, derived via immunoSEQ multiplex PCR, lists solely in-frame clones and lacks some. The profile shows over 100,000 clones, 75% to 85% of them singletons. Sequencing used CD4+ T cells from blood, obtained before liver transplant. These receptors came from a human donor who received a liver transplant.

The rearrangement links TRBV10-2 to TRBJ2-1, with D possibly TRBD1 on 5 matching bases. The CDR3 is 15 amino acids. The V and J ends lost 6 bases and 1 base respectively, with 13 bases between them. CDR1 and CDR2 (germline): WSHSY, SAAADI. In DNA, the CDR3 is TGCGCCAGCAGACGCGGACAAGTTTCCTACAATGAGCAGTTCTTC. Protein sequence: CASRRGQVSYNEQFF.

The CDR3 DNA reads TGTGCCAGCACACCGGAGACGATAGACAGGGACAGGTTGGGCTACACCTTC. Translating it yields CASTPETIDRDRLGYTF. The chain couples TRBV28 to TRBJ1-2; TRBD1 matches 8 bases. The CDR3 sequence is 17 residues long. After removal of 7 bases from V and 8 bases from J, the junction contained 21 bases not matched to a gene. Germline CDR1 MDHEN, CDR2 SYDVKM.

The chain carries TRBV19 and TRBJ2-7; D remains unclear. The CDR3 spans 14 residues. V gave up 1 base and J gave up 3 bases, with 10 bases separating them. In germline, CDR1 is LNHDA, CDR2 SQIVND (reference sequence). This CDR3 reads CASSIGNVNYEQYF. The CDR3 DNA is TGTGCCAGTAGTATAGGGAACGTCAACTACGAGCAGTACTTC. Combining the CDR3 with reference TRBV19 and TRBJ2-7 gives the whole variable domain DGGITQSPKYLFRKEGQNVTLSCEQNLNHDAMYWYRQDPGQGLRLIYYSQIVNDFQKGDIAEGYSVSREKKESFPLTVTSAQKNPTAFYLCASSIGNVNYEQYFGPGTRLTVT.

The gene calls are TRBV10-3 and TRBJ2-1; 13 bases are shared with TRBD2. From germline, CDR1 is ENHRY and CDR2 SYGVKD. With V trimmed by 6 bases and J by 5 bases, 4 bases remained unmatched. The CDR3 consists of 15 residues. This CDR3 reads CAIRTGTSGNNEQFF. CDR3 coding DNA: TGTGCCATCAGGACCGGGACTAGCGGGAACAATGAGCAGTTCTTC.

The chain links TRBV7-9 to TRBJ1-5; the match to TRBD1 covers 7 bases. The CDR3 totals 19 residues. Germline CDR1 reads SEHNR; CDR2 reads FQNEAQ (reference sequence). With V trimmed by 3 bases and J by 5 bases, 19 bases remained unmatched. CDR3 DNA sequence: TGTGCCAGCAGCTTTGTTGTTGGGGCCGGGAGGGGGCGCGATCAGCCCCAGCATTTT. Translation: CASSFVVGAGRGRDQPQHF.

The chain has TRBV5-7 and TRBJ2-3; 12 nucleotides align to TRBD1. TRBV5-7 is an ORF, and what it does is uncertain. Losses at the gene ends were 3 bases for V and 4 bases for J; bases not matched to a gene: 6. The CDR3 consists of 16 residues. The CDR3 nucleotides read TGTGCCAGCAGCTCTCCGGGACAGGGGGCCTCAGATACGCAGTATTTT. Amino acids: CASSSPGQGASDTQYF.

The chain recombines TRBV30 with TRBJ2-1; a weak D match, TRBD2 (5 bases). The CDR3 loop spans 13 amino acids. CDR1 and CDR2 (germline): GTSNPN, SVGIG (reference sequence). V dropped 4 bases and J dropped 4 bases, with 11 bases sitting between them. CDR3 DNA: TGTGCCTGGAACGAGCGGTTTTACAATGAGCAGTTCTTC. Translation gives CAWNERFYNEQFF.

The rearrangement uses TRBV4-3 and TRBJ1-6, with no clear D. The V gene's germline CDR1 is LGHNA and CDR2 YSLEER. CDR3 length equals 15 residues. V was cut by 0 bases and J by 10 bases, with 13 bases left in between. The chain's CDR3 is CASSQEPGRESPLHF. The CDR3 coding sequence is TGCGCCAGCAGCCAAGAGCCAGGAAGGGAATCACCCCTCCACTTT.

The gene calls are TRBV27 and TRBJ2-2, with 10 bases fitting TRBD2. The V gene's germline CDR1 is MNHEY and CDR2 SMNVEV (reference sequence). The junction had 8 bases not matched to a gene; V was cut back by 2 bases and J by 2 bases. The CDR3 extends over 18 amino acids. CDR3 amino acids: CASSLPMSGGANTGELFF. The CDR3 DNA reads as TGTGCCAGCAGTTTACCGATGAGCGGGGGGGCCAACACCGGGGAGCTGTTTTTT.

This chain joins TRBV7-9 and TRBJ2-5; no reliable D call. The CDR3 runs 15 residues. The V end lost 3 bases, the J end lost 9 bases, and 20 bases lay between the germline ends. The V gene's germline CDR1 is SEHNR and CDR2 FQNEAQ (reference sequence). The chain's CDR3 is CASSFWMLEPRAQYF. The CDR3 coding sequence is TGTGCCAGCAGCTTTTGGATGTTGGAACCTAGGGCCCAGTACTTC.

This clone was found many times. The chain combines TRBV7-2 with TRBJ1-5; D gene uncertain. This CDR3 comprises 12 residues. Looked up from germline, CDR1 is SGHTA and CDR2 is FQGNSA. V lost 5 bases, J lost 4 bases, and 6 bases lay in between. The CDR3 region is CASSPWNQPQHF. The CDR3 DNA reads TGTGCCAGCAGCCCTTGGAATCAGCCCCAGCATTTT.

The chain couples TRBV7-2 to TRBJ2-1; D might be TRBD1 (5 bases). The length of the CDR3 is 15 residues. Germline CDR1 is SGHTA and CDR2 is FQGNSA. Trimming stripped 6 bases from V and 3 bases from J, with 15 bases between. CDR3 sequence (DNA): TGTGCCAGCAGTCCTCGACAGAGGAACTACAATGAGCAGTTCTTC. This sequence encodes CASSPRQRNYNEQFF.